The 2 T cell receptor beta chains presented below share a single source sample, sequenced in a study of blood T cell repertoires in COVID-19. Generated by immunoSEQ multiplex PCR, the TCRdb table keeps only in-frame clones and is missing some. The sample includes over 20,000 clones, over 75% of them seen just once. Sequenced input: peripheral blood. The receptors stem from a man aged 50 to 59 with active COVID-19.

The chain joins TRBV7-6 to TRBJ1-3, with 8 bases that match TRBD1. This CDR3 region has 15 residues. CDR1 and CDR2 from the germline V gene are SGHVS and FNYEAQ. The J segment lost 8 bases and the V segment lost 3 bases, leaving 9 bases of the junction unmatched. The CDR3 protein is CASSFFGQGRDTIYF. The CDR3 DNA is TGTGCCAGCAGCTTCTTTGGACAGGGAAGAGACACCATATATTTT.

The V gene is TRBV6-5, the J gene TRBJ1-1; D is ambiguous. Looked up from germline, CDR1 is MNHEY and CDR2 is SVGAGI. V was pared by 7 bases and J by 0 bases, with 9 bases between. CDR3 length: 13 residues. The CDR3 reads CASTVSVNTEAFF. CDR3 nucleotide sequence: TGTGCCAGCACGGTCTCGGTGAACACTGAAGCTTTCTTT.